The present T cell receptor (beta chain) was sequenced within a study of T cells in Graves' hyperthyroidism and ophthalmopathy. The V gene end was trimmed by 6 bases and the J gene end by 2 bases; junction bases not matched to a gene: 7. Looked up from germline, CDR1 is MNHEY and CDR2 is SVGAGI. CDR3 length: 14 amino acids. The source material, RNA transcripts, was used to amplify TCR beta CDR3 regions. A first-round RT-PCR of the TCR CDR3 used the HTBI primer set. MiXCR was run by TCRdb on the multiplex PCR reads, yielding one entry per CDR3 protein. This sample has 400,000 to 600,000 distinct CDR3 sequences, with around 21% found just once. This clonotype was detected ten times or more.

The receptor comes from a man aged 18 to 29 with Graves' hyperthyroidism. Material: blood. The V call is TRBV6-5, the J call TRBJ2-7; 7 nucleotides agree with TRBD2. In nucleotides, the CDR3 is TGTGCCAGCAGCCCCTCGGGGGGTCCCTACGAGCAGTACTTC. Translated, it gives CASSPSGGPYEQYF.